A single sample gave rise to the 23 T cell receptor beta chains below, sequenced in a study of regulatory T cells in long-lasting Graves disease. Time point noted: newly diagnosed GD, antithyroid drugs for less than 3 months. Extracted RNA from PBMCs served as the source of the TCR library. The authors built TCR beta libraries using iRepertoire HTBI primers and Arm-PCR of CDR3 regions. TCRdb ran MiXCR on the multiplex PCR reads and lists one entry per CDR3 protein. The sample has 300,000 to 400,000 distinct CDR3 sequences; 16% are singletons. This sample also belongs to another study, concerning T cells in Graves' hyperthyroidism and ophthalmopathy.

Sequenced material: peripheral blood mononuclear cells (PBMCs), taken at new diagnosis, from a patient treated with antithyroid drugs. The receptors stem from a man aged 35 to 55 with Graves disease.

This clonotype was observed a handful of times. The chain is built from TRBV27 and TRBJ2-7; 12 nucleotides match TRBD2. The CDR3 totals 15 residues. V shed 5 bases, J shed 3 bases, and the junction held 5 bases outside the gene matches. Germline V gene data show CDR1 as MNHEY and CDR2 as SMNVEV (reference sequence). CDR3 in DNA: TGTGCCAGCAGTACTAGACTAGCGGGGGACTACGAGCAGTACTTC. Encoded protein: CASSTRLAGDYEQYF.

This clonotype was observed a few times. This sequence joins TRBV5-1 and TRBJ1-6, with D maybe TRBD1 (6 bases). Trimming pared 3 bases from V and 0 bases from J, leaving 16 bases between. The V gene's germline CDR1 is SGHRS and CDR2 YFSETQ. The CDR3 totals 18 residues. The CDR3: CASSWGTLSSSYNSPLHF. The CDR3 DNA is TGCGCCAGCAGCTGGGGGACACTTTCAAGCTCCTATAATTCACCCCTCCACTTT.

This clonotype appeared many times. The V call is TRBV9, the J call TRBJ1-5; 9 bases fit TRBD1. The germline gives CDR1 SGDLS, CDR2 YYNGEE. V gave up 5 bases and J gave up 5 bases; unmatched junction bases: 5. This CDR3 contains 14 residues. The CDR3 coding sequence is TGTGCCAGCAGTGGGGGACAGGGATATCAGCCCCAGCATTTT. It is translated as CASSGGQGYQPQHF.

V gene TRBV2 combines with J gene TRBJ1-6, with D unresolved. V lost 6 bases and J lost 7, with 7 bases in between. Germline V gene sequence: CDR1 SNHLY, CDR2 FYNNEI. The length of the CDR3 is 12 residues. Here the CDR3 DNA reads TGTGCCAGCAGGTTGGGCAATTCACCCCTCCACTTT. Protein sequence: CASRLGNSPLHF.

Only one count was recorded for this clonotype. At one end the junction does not follow the germline gene, possibly because of a read error. The chain recombines TRBV18 with TRBJ2-3; unclear D gene. CDR1 KGHSH and CDR2 LQKENI come from the germline V gene. CDR3 length: 14 amino acids. CDR3 coding DNA: TGTGCCAGCTCATCCTTATTAGCCGGAAGCGAGCAGTACTTT. Protein sequence: CASSSLLAGSEQYF.

The chain is built from TRBV29-1 and TRBJ1-2; D may be TRBD1 (6 bases). CDR3 length equals 13 residues. V shed 4 bases and J shed 2 bases, with 11 bases lying between them. The germline CDR1 and CDR2 sequences are SQVTM and ANQGSEA. The CDR3 DNA sequence: TGCAGCGTTGTAGCTCAGGGGAACTATGGCTACACCTTC. This encodes CSVVAQGNYGYTF.

This clonotype has at least ten counts. The rearrangement uses TRBV2 and TRBJ2-7; TRBD1 agrees at 9 bases. The CDR3 sequence is 16 residues long. The trim removed 6 bases at V and 3 bases at J, leaving 12 bases unmatched. CDR1 is SNHLY, CDR2 FYNNEI, per germline. The CDR3 sequence is CASRHRGTGPRYEQYF. CDR3 in DNA: TGTGCCAGCAGGCACAGGGGGACAGGGCCCCGCTACGAGCAGTACTTC.

The chain has TRBV7-9 and TRBJ2-2; 8 nucleotides agree with TRBD1. Unmatched junction bases numbered 10, after V lost 0 bases and J lost 1 base. This CDR3 contains 19 residues. Germline values: CDR1 SEHNR, CDR2 FQNEAQ (reference sequence). The CDR3 DNA reads TGTGCCAGCAGCTTAGCACTAGGACAGGGCTCACAGAACACCGGGGAGCTGTTTTTT. Protein product: CASSLALGQGSQNTGELFF.

In this sample, this clonotype turned up many times. V gene TRBV7-9 combines with J gene TRBJ2-5, with D perhaps matching TRBD1 (5 bases). Trimming cost V 1 base and J 3 bases, with 9 bases left between them. Germline-derived CDR1 and CDR2 are SEHNR and FQNEAQ (reference sequence). The CDR3 totals 14 residues. The CDR3 loop reads CASSLGKGKETQYF. The CDR3 coding sequence is TGTGCCAGCAGCTTAGGCAAGGGGAAAGAGACCCAGTACTTC.

This clonotype was seen only a few times. The chain has TRBV15 and TRBJ1-2, with TRBD1 matching 12 bases. Germline V gene sequence: CDR1 LNHNV, CDR2 YYDKDF (reference sequence). The CDR3 has 15 amino acids. Losses at the gene ends were 5 bases for V and 8 bases for J; bases not matched to a gene: 9. In nucleotides, the CDR3 is TGTGCCACCAGCCTGTCCCGGGACAGGGGGCTGGGCTACACCTTC. The encoded protein is CATSLSRDRGLGYTF.

This clonotype was found once. A much larger clone lies one base from this, so it may be a read error. The chain links TRBV5-5 to TRBJ2-1; tentative D call: TRBD1 (6 bases). V lost 0 bases and J lost 10, with 20 bases in between. The germline gives CDR1 SGHKS, CDR2 YYEKEE (reference sequence). The CDR3 length is 16 residues. In DNA, the CDR3 is TGTGCCAGCAGCTTGGCCGTATCGGACAGACCCTACGAGCAGTTCTTC. Its protein is CASSLAVSDRPYEQFF.

This clonotype was seen repeatedly, ten times or more. The chain combines TRBV7-9 with TRBJ1-5; no clear D gene. The V end lost 3 bases, the J end lost 3 bases, and 3 bases lay between the germline ends. CDR3 length equals 12 residues. Germline assignment: CDR1 SEHNR and CDR2 FQNEAQ (reference sequence). CDR3 protein: CASSLPNQPQHF. CDR3 sequence (DNA): TGTGCCAGCAGCTTGCCCAATCAGCCCCAGCATTTT.

This clonotype was observed a few times. CDR3 sequence: CAQGSRDNFLQETQYF. The DNA for the CDR3 is TGTGCGCAGGGGAGTCGGGACAACTTTCTCCAAGAGACCCAGTACTTC. The rearrangement joins TRBV6-1 to TRBJ2-5; D perhaps matches TRBD1 (6 bases). Germline-derived CDR1 and CDR2 are MNHNS and SASEGT. This CDR3 comprises 16 residues.

The V and J genes are TRBV28 and TRBJ2-7, with a tentative D call TRBD2 (5 bases). This CDR3 spans 16 amino acids. The V end lost 3 bases, the J end lost 0 bases, and 15 bases lay between the germline ends. CDR1 and CDR2 from the germline V gene are MDHEN and SYDVKM. CDR3 nucleotides: TGTGCCAGCAGTTTGGCCGGGGTCAGTAGCTCCTACGAGCAGTACTTC. Amino acid sequence: CASSLAGVSSSYEQYF.

The chain couples TRBV5-4 to TRBJ2-7, with 10 bases aligning to TRBD2. Trimming cost V 9 bases and J 1 base; bases outside gene matches: 4. This CDR3 comprises 13 residues. The V gene's germline CDR1 is SGHNT and CDR2 YYREEE (reference sequence). This CDR3 reads CATRAGGSYEQYF. Written as DNA, the CDR3 is TGTGCCACCCGAGCGGGGGGGTCCTACGAGCAGTACTTC.

In this sample, this clonotype turned up many times. The chain joins TRBV20-1 to TRBJ2-3; 8 nucleotides align to TRBD1. The CDR3 is made up of 12 amino acids. The germline gives CDR1 DFQATT, CDR2 SNEGSKA (reference sequence). Trimming cost V 7 bases and J 7 bases; bases outside gene matches: 7. CDR3 sequence (DNA): TGCAGTGGGACAGGGACTTTTTATACGCAGTATTTT. Translated: CSGTGTFYTQYF.

This clonotype was found many times. The chain couples TRBV18 to TRBJ2-7, with 7 bases identical to TRBD1. CDR3 length: 15 residues. The V gene end was trimmed by 2 bases and the J gene end by 3 bases; junction bases not matched to a gene: 7. Germline loops: CDR1 KGHSH, CDR2 LQKENI. The CDR3 reads CASSPGTGEGYEQYF. The CDR3 nucleotides are TGTGCCAGCTCACCAGGTACAGGGGAAGGCTACGAGCAGTACTTC.

This clonotype came up a few times. The chain employs TRBV9 and TRBJ1-3; 7 bases align to TRBD1. Germline CDR1 SGDLS, CDR2 YYNGEE. V lost 3 bases to trimming and J lost 0 bases; unmatched junction nucleotides: 3. The CDR3 length is 15 residues. The CDR3 coding sequence is TGTGCCAGCAGCGCCGGACAGGCCTCTGGAAACACCATATATTTT. Translated: CASSAGQASGNTIYF.

The table lists this clonotype with a few counts. This chain links TRBV27 with TRBJ1-6; tentative D call: TRBD1 (5 bases). Germline CDR1 MNHEY, CDR2 SMNVEV (reference sequence). Trimming took off 3 bases at V and 7 bases at J, with 13 bases between the two ends. The length of the CDR3 is 15 residues. The CDR3 DNA sequence: TGTGCCAGCAGTTTGTTACAGGTTGCGAATTCACCCCTCCACTTT. Its translation is CASSLLQVANSPLHF.

This clonotype was found many times. The CDR3 DNA reads as TGTGCCAGCAGCGTAGTTCCCCAACACGATACGCAGTATTTT. It yields the protein CASSVVPQHDTQYF. The chain carries TRBV9 and TRBJ2-3; D is unclear. Trimming stripped 0 bases from V and 6 bases from J, with 11 bases between. The CDR3 extends over 14 amino acids. Germline V gives CDR1 SGDLS, CDR2 YYNGEE.

The chain recombines TRBV13 with TRBJ1-4; D not certain. From germline, CDR1 is PRHDT and CDR2 FYEKMQ (reference sequence). The CDR3 runs 14 residues. Trimming removed 3 bases from V and 6 bases from J, with 11 bases in between. In DNA, the CDR3 is TGTGCCAGCAGCTTCCGGACGGAACATGAAAAACTGTTTTTT. This gives the protein CASSFRTEHEKLFF.

This clonotype was seen many times. This chain links TRBV2 with TRBJ2-1; the match to TRBD2 covers 11 bases. The germline CDR1 and CDR2 sequences are SNHLY and FYNNEI. The CDR3 sequence is 15 residues long. Unmatched junction bases numbered 6, after V lost 4 bases and J lost 7 bases. DNA for the CDR3: TGTGCCAGCAGTGGTAGCGGGGGGGCCGGGAATGAGCAGTTCTTC. Amino acid sequence: CASSGSGGAGNEQFF.

This clonotype showed up many times. The chain recombines TRBV27 with TRBJ2-1, with D possibly matching TRBD2 (5 bases). Between the trimmed V and J ends, which lost 0 bases and 1 base, there was a span of 10 bases. Germline V lookup: CDR1 MNHEY, CDR2 SMNVEV (reference sequence). The length of the CDR3 is 16 residues. The CDR3 region is CASSLSPGVSYNEQFF. CDR3 sequence (DNA): TGTGCCAGCAGTTTATCCCCCGGGGTTTCCTACAATGAGCAGTTCTTC.